This record covers a single T cell receptor beta chain. The sample is drawn from a study of response to subunit inactivated influenza vaccine. The CDR3 has 11 residues. Trimming removed 1 base at V and 10 bases at J, with 6 bases between. Germline-derived CDR1 and CDR2 are SGHDN and FVKESK. MiXCR, applied by TCRdb to the RT-PCR reads, yields one record per CDR3 protein. This table has about 180,000 distinct CDR3 sequences, about a tenth appearing once. This sequence originates from a man in his fifties who received an inactivated influenza vaccine. The genes are TRBV14 and TRBJ2-3, with D possibly matching TRBD1 (5 bases). The starting material was non-naive T cells sorted from PBMCs, obtained on the day of vaccination. CDR3 DNA sequence: TGTGCCAGCAGCCAAGCAGGGCCGCAGTATTTT. Translated: CASSQAGPQYF.